What follows are 29 T cell receptor beta chains derived from one specimen sequenced in a study of blood T cells in healthy people across ages. Next came a second PCR, run for about 6 to 12 cycles, which used a sample-barcoded 5' primer along with a J-beta primer mix. TCRdb re-called the 5' RACE reads with MiXCR, one entry per CDR3 protein. The data show roughly 2 million distinct CDR3 sequences, about 49% seen once. The sequenced sample was blood. These receptors were obtained from a woman between 35 and 50 years old in good health.

The rearrangement uses TRBV7-2 and TRBJ2-5; a weak D match, TRBD1 (5 bases). The V end was cut by 3 bases, the J end by 7 bases, with 15 bases between. From germline, CDR1 is SGHTA and CDR2 FQGNSA. The CDR3 is 14 residues long. The CDR3 coding sequence is TGTGCCAGCAGCTTGGGCTCGACTCAGGGGACCCAGTACTTC. It codes for CASSLGSTQGTQYF.

This clonotype was observed a handful of times. This may come from a read error, since a much larger clone is one base off. J is TRBJ2-5 and V is TRBV5-6, with TRBD2 matching over 15 bases. The CDR3 sequence is 15 residues long. The V and J ends lost 3 bases and 4 bases, in that order; junction bases with no gene match: 1. CDR1 and CDR2 (germline): SGHDT, YYEEEE. CDR3 sequence reads: CASSWGLAGGETQYF. CDR3 nucleotide sequence: TGTGCCAGCAGCTGGGGACTAGCGGGGGGAGAGACCCAGTACTTC.

CDR3 sequence reads: CASSFAGHKTSVGTQYF. The CDR3, as DNA: TGTGCCAGCAGTTTTGCGGGACACAAGACTAGCGTCGGTACGCAGTATTTT. The chain joins TRBV12-3 or TRBV12-4 to TRBJ2-3, with 8 bases matching TRBD2. CDR3 length equals 17 residues. The ends lost 3 bases at V and 8 bases at J; junction bases unmatched: 16.

The V call is TRBV6-5, the J call TRBJ1-2, with TRBD1 matching 7 bases. Germline V gene sequence: CDR1 MNHEY, CDR2 SVGAGI. The length of the CDR3 is 15 residues. J gave up 2 bases and V 2 bases, and 5 bases lay outside the gene matches. CDR3 nucleotides: TGTGCCAGCAGTTACCGGGACAGCCCCAACTATGGCTACACCTTC. Its translation: CASSYRDSPNYGYTF.

CDR3 sequence: CASSTLGQGGYEQYF. The CDR3 DNA reads TGTGCCAGCAGTACTCTCGGACAGGGGGGCTACGAGCAGTACTTC. This sequence joins TRBV28 and TRBJ2-7; 10 bases are shared with TRBD1. Germline CDR1 and CDR2: MDHEN and SYDVKM. The CDR3 has 15 residues. With 5 bases clipped from V and 3 bases from J, the junction kept 7 bases outside the gene matches.

This clonotype was detected a few times. The genes are TRBV25-1 and TRBJ2-7; possibly TRBD1 or TRBD2 for D (6 bases each). The germline V gene has CDR1 MGHDK and CDR2 SYGVNS. The CDR3 consists of 15 residues. The CDR3 nucleotides are TGTGACAACAAACGGGGGCCAGAAAGCTCCTACGAGCAGTACTTC. Translated: CDNKRGPESSYEQYF.

This chain uses TRBV7-2 with TRBJ1-2, with 7 bases identical to TRBD1. The germline CDR1 and CDR2 sequences are SGHTA and FQGNSA. The V gene end was trimmed by 1 base and the J gene end by 4 bases; junction bases not matched to a gene: 6. CDR3 length equals 15 residues. CDR3 DNA: TGTGCCAGCAGCTTAGGAACAGGGGCAACCTATGGCTACACCTTC. It is translated as CASSLGTGATYGYTF.

The chain links TRBV21-1 to TRBJ2-4. TRBV21-1 is deemed a pseudogene. This CDR3 spans 16 amino acids. CDR3 region: CASSLKRCNPKNIQYF. CDR3 nucleotides: TGTGCCAGCAGCCTTAAACGGTGTAACCCCAAAAACATTCAGTACTTC.

This clonotype was seen more than once but under ten times. The V call is TRBV7-3, the J call TRBJ1-5; 7 nucleotides line up with TRBD1. Unmatched junction bases numbered 11, after V lost 5 bases and J lost 4 bases. The CDR3 loop spans 16 amino acids. Germline V lookup: CDR1 SGHTA, CDR2 FQGTGA. The CDR3 spells CASSPRGQTGNQPQHF. The CDR3 bases are TGTGCCAGCAGCCCCCGGGGGCAGACAGGGAATCAGCCCCAGCATTTT. Full variable domain (outside the CDR3, taken from reference TRBV7-3 and TRBJ1-5): GAGVSQTPSNKVTEKGKYVELRCDPISGHTALYWYRQSLGQGPEFLIYFQGTGAADDSGLPNDRFFAVRPEGSVSTLKIQRTERGDSAVYLCASSPRGQTGNQPQHFGDGTRLSIL.

The chain recombines TRBV7-9 with TRBJ2-1; D unclear. Germline V gene lookup returns CDR1 SEHNR and CDR2 FQNEAQ (reference sequence). V lost 1 base, J lost 5 bases, and 9 bases lay in between. The CDR3 is 14 residues long. CDR3: CASSLGYRDNEQFF. The CDR3 region has the DNA TGTGCCAGCAGCTTAGGTTATAGGGACAATGAGCAGTTCTTC.

This chain uses TRBV10-2 with TRBJ2-7; D gene uncertain. The ends were cut back, 8 bases at V and 3 bases at J, with 14 bases in the middle. The CDR3 consists of 13 residues. CDR1 and CDR2 from the germline V gene are WSHSY and SAAADI. CDR3 in amino acids: CASSKQSHYEQYF. DNA of the CDR3: TGCGCCAGCTCCAAACAGAGCCACTACGAGCAGTACTTC.

The J gene is TRBJ1-6, the V gene TRBV20-1; 7 bases map to TRBD1. Germline V gene sequence: CDR1 DFQATT, CDR2 SNEGSKA (reference sequence). V gave up 8 bases and J gave up 7 bases; unmatched junction bases: 8. This CDR3 comprises 13 residues. The CDR3 DNA is TGCAGTCCAAGACAGGGCGGCAATTCACCCCTCCACTTT. Translating gives CSPRQGGNSPLHF.

The chain combines TRBV4-2 with TRBJ1-6, with a tentative D call TRBD1 (5 bases). Germline V gene data show CDR1 as LGHNA and CDR2 as YNFKEQ. Trimming removed 4 bases at V and 0 bases at J, with 25 bases between. The CDR3 runs to 21 residues. As DNA, the CDR3 is TGTGCCAGCAGCCCCCGACTGGGGCGGTCAGGCCTAAGCTCCTATAATTCACCCCTCCACTTT. Amino acids: CASSPRLGRSGLSSYNSPLHF.

The chain couples TRBV18 to TRBJ2-4, with D perhaps given as TRBD1 or TRBD2 (5 bases each). The better agreement between TRBJ2-5 and the DNA end casts doubt on the J call. There are 17 residues in the CDR3. The germline gives CDR1 KGHSH, CDR2 LQKENI. CDR3 nucleotides: TGTGCCAGCTCCACACTGGGGGACGGCGCCTTCCAAGAGACCCAGTACTTC. It is translated as CASSTLGDGAFQETQYF.

This clonotype was counted only a few times. This chain uses TRBV28 with TRBJ2-3; perhaps TRBD1 as D (5 bases). The CDR3 has 14 amino acids. Trimming took 7 bases from V and 3 from J, leaving 14 bases between them. Per the germline V gene, CDR1 is MDHEN and CDR2 is SYDVKM. In DNA form, the CDR3 reads TGTGCCAGCAACGAAGGGGCTCCGACAGATACGCAGTATTTT. It codes for CASNEGAPTDTQYF.

The CDR3 loop is CSVENRTGTGARNGELFF. CDR3 coding DNA: TGCAGCGTTGAAAACCGTACCGGGACCGGGGCGAGGAACGGGGAGCTGTTTTTT. The chain joins TRBV29-1 to TRBJ2-2; either TRBD1 or TRBD2 may fit D (5 bases each). The V end was cut by 2 bases, the J end by 7 bases, with 26 bases between. Germline assignment: CDR1 SQVTM and CDR2 ANQGSEA. This CDR3 spans 18 amino acids.

The chain is built from TRBV7-9 and TRBJ2-1, with 7 bases aligning to TRBD1. V shed 5 bases, J shed 4 bases, and the junction held 11 bases outside the gene matches. The CDR3 runs 16 residues. The germline V gene has CDR1 SEHNR and CDR2 FQNEAQ (reference sequence). DNA of the CDR3: TGTGCCAGCAGCCAAAAGGGACAGAGCAAATACAATGAGCAGTTCTTC. Translated: CASSQKGQSKYNEQFF.

The chain joins TRBV7-9 to TRBJ2-6; no definite D call. The CDR3 is 17 residues long. Germline CDR1 SEHNR, CDR2 FQNEAQ (reference sequence). The ends were cut back, 5 bases at V and 4 bases at J, with 18 bases in the middle. DNA for the CDR3: TGTGCCAGCAGCGCGTACCCCAGGAGAGGAGGGGCCAACGTCCTGACTTTC. It yields the protein CASSAYPRRGGANVLTF.

V is TRBV5-1 and J is TRBJ2-1; D gene uncertain. This CDR3 contains 16 residues. Germline V gene data show CDR1 as SGHRS and CDR2 as YFSETQ. V was cut by 0 bases and J by 1 base, with 11 bases left in between. CDR3 in DNA: TGCGCCAGCAGCTTGGGGGGTAAGACTTCCTACAATGAGCAGTTCTTC. This translates into CASSLGGKTSYNEQFF.

J is TRBJ1-2 and V is TRBV9, with D perhaps matching TRBD1 (6 bases). In germline, CDR1 is SGDLS, CDR2 YYNGEE. The CDR3 spans 18 residues. Trimming pared 0 bases from V and 8 bases from J, leaving 26 bases between. The CDR3 DNA is TGTGCCAGCAGCGTAGACCCCACGGAATACAGGGAGCCGGTCGGCTACACCTTC. Protein sequence: CASSVDPTEYREPVGYTF.

The chain links TRBV24-1 to TRBJ2-3, with 7 bases that match TRBD1. CDR3 size: 14 residues. With 8 bases clipped from V and 1 base from J, the junction kept 5 bases outside the gene matches. CDR1 and CDR2 from the germline V gene are KGHDR and SFDVKD. CDR3: CATTTGVGTDTQYF. The DNA of the CDR3 is TGTGCCACCACCACAGGGGTTGGCACAGATACGCAGTATTTT.

CDR3 region: CASSLVLRGQKETQYF. The CDR3 bases are TGCGCCAGCAGCCTAGTACTCAGGGGGCAGAAGGAGACCCAGTACTTC. The chain links TRBV4-1 to TRBJ2-5, with 8 nucleotides matching TRBD1. With V trimmed by 4 bases and J by 5 bases, 12 bases remained unmatched. This CDR3 region has 16 residues. The germline gives CDR1 MGHRA, CDR2 YSYEKL.

This clonotype was counted between two and nine times. The J gene is TRBJ1-2, the V gene TRBV15; D is undetermined. Trimming cost V 0 bases and J 0 bases, with 5 bases left between them. The CDR3 is 14 amino acids. Germline V gene sequence: CDR1 LNHNV, CDR2 YYDKDF (reference sequence). CDR3 region: CATSRDPANYGYTF. The CDR3 region has the DNA TGTGCCACCAGCAGAGATCCCGCTAACTATGGCTACACCTTC.

This clonotype was counted many times. This chain uses TRBV20-1 with TRBJ1-4, with D possibly matching TRBD1 (5 bases). Trimming shortened V by 6 bases and J by 7 bases, and 15 bases separated the two germline ends. Germline V CDR1 and CDR2: DFQATT, SNEGSKA (reference sequence). The CDR3 runs to 13 residues. The DNA for the CDR3 is TGCAGTGCGCGGATTCCAAGGGGTGAAAAACTGTTTTTT. Its protein product is CSARIPRGEKLFF.

The chain links TRBV6-6 to TRBJ1-2; no firm D call. Germline CDR1 MNHNY, CDR2 SVGAGI (reference sequence). V was shortened by 0 bases and J by 6 bases, with 14 bases between the two germline ends. This CDR3 spans 15 amino acids. The CDR3 DNA reads TGTGCCAGCAGTTACTCTCCACTAATAACAGATGGCTACACCTTC. This gives the protein CASSYSPLITDGYTF.

The chain joins TRBV4-2 to TRBJ1-5; D may be TRBD1 (5 bases). The V and J ends lost 1 base and 5 bases respectively, with 18 bases between them. Germline CDR1 reads LGHNA; CDR2 reads YNFKEQ. The CDR3 spans 17 residues. CDR3 DNA sequence: TGTGCCAGCAGCCAAGGGGGCGGAGCAGTCCAGGATCAGCCCCAGCATTTT. As protein: CASSQGGGAVQDQPQHF.

This sequence joins TRBV7-2 and TRBJ2-3, with 8 bases identical to TRBD2. CDR1 is SGHTA, CDR2 FQGNSA, per germline. CDR3 size: 15 residues. The trim removed 3 bases at V and 3 bases at J, leaving 5 bases unmatched. As DNA, the CDR3 is TGTGCCAGCAGCTTCCTAGCGGGCTTTACAGATACGCAGTATTTT. Amino acids: CASSFLAGFTDTQYF.

This clonotype was detected only a few times. CDR3: CAIGDRGRTGANVLTF. The CDR3 nucleotides read TGTGCCATCGGGGACAGGGGGCGGACTGGGGCCAACGTCCTGACTTTC. This chain uses TRBV10-3 with TRBJ2-6, with 12 bases identical to TRBD1. In germline, CDR1 is ENHRY, CDR2 SYGVKD. The CDR3 length is 16 residues. The J segment lost 2 bases and the V segment lost 8 bases, leaving 4 bases of the junction unmatched.

This clonotype has only a few counts. This chain connects TRBV4-3 to TRBJ2-1; D is ambiguous. V was trimmed by 0 bases and J by 3 bases, leaving 9 bases between them. CDR3 length: 15 residues. The germline CDR1 and CDR2 sequences are LGHNA and YSLEER. The CDR3 DNA reads as TGCGCCAGCAGCCAAGAGATCAGATTCTACAATGAGCAGTTCTTC. This gives the protein CASSQEIRFYNEQFF.